This T cell receptor (beta chain) is drawn from a study of T cells in Graves' hyperthyroidism and ophthalmopathy. RNA transcripts provided the source from which TCR beta CDR3 regions were amplified. During a first-round RT-PCR of the TCR CDR3, the HTBI primer set was used. TCRdb analysed the multiplex PCR reads with MiXCR anew, one entry per CDR3 protein. The sample lists approximately 520,000 distinct CDR3 sequences, less than 25% occurring once. The germline V gene has CDR1 SNHLY and CDR2 FYNNEI. This CDR3 comprises 15 residues. Trimming stripped 6 bases from V and 7 bases from J, with 19 bases between.

The TCR originated in a man between 18 and 35 years old with Graves' hyperthyroidism. Sequencing input: blood. V is TRBV2 and J is TRBJ1-5; D unclear. The CDR3 here is CASRNLGVGKQPQHF. The CDR3 nucleotides are TGTGCCAGCAGGAACCTTGGAGTGGGAAAACAGCCCCAGCATTTT.